The rows below give T cell receptor beta chains drawn from one sample of a study of early T cells in non-severe SARS-CoV-2 infection. TCRdb analysed the 5' RACE reads with MiXCR anew, one entry per CDR3 protein. The table lists 45,000 to 75,000 distinct CDR3 sequences, 8% to 9.5% of them singletons. The source material was whole blood. Source of these receptors: an adult who was a healthcare worker with PCR-confirmed SARS-CoV-2 infection or an uninfected control (not recorded which). Both conserved end residues are part of each CDR3. A D gene is named only where the DNA matches it firmly. Clone size is given for some rows only: seen once, a few or many times, or a class if the clone is expanded.

many,TRBJ2-3,13,TRBV20-1,TRBD1,CSVQGGGTDTQYF,TGCAGTGTCCAAGGGGGCGGCACAGATACGCAGTATTTT
many,TRBJ2-7,16,TRBV29-1,-,CSVEGLGLRGAGEQYF,TGCAGCGTTGAAGGCCTTGGATTAAGGGGGGCGGGTGAGCAGTACTTC
many,TRBJ2-3,14,TRBV7-2,-,CASSSDLSTDTQYF,TGTGCCAGCAGCTCCGACTTGAGCACAGATACGCAGTATTTT
many,TRBJ2-3,15,TRBV6-2/TRBV6-3,-,CASQTLQWNTDTQYF,TGTGCCAGCCAGACTCTCCAGTGGAACACAGATACGCAGTATTTT
few,TRBJ1-1,18,TRBV27,TRBD1,CASSPTVGQGAKNTEAFF,TGTGCCAGCAGTCCAACTGTAGGACAGGGGGCCAAGAACACTGAAGCTTTCTTT
-,TRBJ2-1,13,TRBV5-1,-,CASSYRLNNEQFF,TGCGCCAGCAGCTACCGCCTCAACAATGAGCAGTTCTTC
many,TRBJ2-1,12,TRBV6-5,-,CASSWTGTQQFF,TGTGCCAGCAGTTGGACCGGGACTCAGCAGTTCTTC
many,TRBJ2-1,12,TRBV20-1,-,CSARREHNEQFF,TGCAGTGCTAGAAGGGAGCACAATGAGCAGTTCTTC
few,TRBJ1-2,13,TRBV2,TRBD1,CASSDGQGYGYTF,TGTGCCAGCAGTGACGGACAGGGCTATGGCTACACCTTC
few,TRBJ1-2,14,TRBV7-2,-,CASNKGREFYGYTF,TGTGCCAGCAACAAGGGCAGGGAATTTTATGGCTACACCTTC
-,TRBJ1-1,14,TRBV11-3,TRBD1,CASSLSGTGTEAFF,TGTGCCAGCAGCTTATCCGGGACAGGGACCGAAGCTTTCTTT
-,TRBJ1-1,14,TRBV12-3/TRBV12-4,TRBD1,CASSPTGRNTEAFF,TGTGCCAGCAGTCCGACAGGGAGAAACACTGAAGCTTTCTTT
-,TRBJ2-6,15,TRBV12-3/TRBV12-4,-,CASIRNVAGANVLTF,TGTGCCAGCATCCGGAACGTCGCTGGGGCCAACGTCCTGACTTTC
-,TRBJ1-2,15,TRBV12-3/TRBV12-4,-,CASTNSGRIGYGYTF,TGTGCCAGCACTAACTCAGGGAGAATAGGCTATGGCTACACCTTC
few,TRBJ2-7,13,TRBV7-6,-,CASSFGPGGEQYF,TGTGCCAGCAGCTTCGGCCCGGGCGGCGAGCAGTACTTC
few,TRBJ2-7,15,TRBV29-1,-,CSVCYAAIPGYEQYF,TGCAGCGTCTGCTATGCGGCGATACCTGGTTACGAGCAGTACTTC
-,TRBJ1-1,13,TRBV12-3/TRBV12-4,-,CASSEREVTEAFF,TGTGCCAGCAGTGAAAGGGAGGTCACTGAAGCTTTCTTT
few,TRBJ2-3,15,TRBV7-2,TRBD2,CATGLAGFRTDTQYF,TGTGCCACTGGACTAGCGGGGTTCCGCACAGATACGCAGTATTTT
-,TRBJ2-1,16,TRBV27,-,CASSLWGLLGNNEQFF,TGTGCCAGCAGTTTATGGGGCCTTCTGGGAAACAATGAGCAGTTCTTC
many,TRBJ1-6,15,TRBV4-3,TRBD1,CASSQGNRGNSPLHF,TGCGCCAGCAGCCAAGGGAACAGGGGAAATTCACCCCTCCACTTT
-,TRBJ2-3,11,TRBV2,-,CASSDMDTQYF,TGTGCCAGCAGTGATATGGATACGCAGTATTTT
-,TRBJ2-7,11,TRBV28,-,CASSYQYEQYF,TGTGCCAGCAGTTATCAGTACGAGCAGTACTTC
many,TRBJ2-4,16,TRBV6-4,-,CASRFGQGQAKNIQYF,TGTGCCAGCAGATTTGGGCAGGGACAAGCCAAAAACATTCAGTACTTC
-,TRBJ2-7,14,TRBV9,-,CASSVNARSDEQYF,TGTGCCAGCAGCGTAAACGCCAGGAGCGACGAGCAGTACTTC
-,TRBJ1-1,14,TRBV18,-,CASSPLGGNTEAFF,TGTGCCAGCTCACCACTCGGAGGGAACACTGAAGCTTTCTTT
many,TRBJ1-4,13,TRBV29-1,-,CSVEDGRAEKLFF,TGCAGCGTTGAAGATGGCAGGGCTGAAAAACTGTTTTTT
few,TRBJ1-3,19,TRBV6-5,TRBD1,CASSYGSPGQGNSGNTIYF,TGTGCCAGCAGTTACGGGTCCCCGGGACAGGGAAACTCTGGAAACACCATATATTTT
-,TRBJ2-3,18,TRBV7-2,TRBD2,CASSRSRLAGLSTDTQYF,TGTGCCAGCAGCCGCTCGAGACTAGCGGGCCTGAGCACAGATACGCAGTATTTT
-,TRBJ2-1,15,TRBV12-3/TRBV12-4,TRBD2,CASSSGLAVGNEQFF,TGTGCCAGCAGTTCTGGACTAGCGGTTGGAAATGAGCAGTTCTTC
many,TRBJ2-7,12,TRBV20-1,-,CSASGSSDEQYF,TGCAGTGCTAGCGGGAGCTCCGACGAGCAGTACTTC
many,TRBJ2-7,12,TRBV5-6,-,CASSLFGYEQYF,TGTGCCAGCAGCTTGTTTGGTTACGAGCAGTACTTC
few,TRBJ2-1,15,TRBV18,TRBD2,CASSPLAGVSNEQFF,TGTGCCAGCTCACCACTAGCGGGAGTGAGCAATGAGCAGTTCTTC
many,TRBJ2-5,14,TRBV28,TRBD2,CASVQAGGPETQYF,TGTGCCAGCGTCCAAGCGGGAGGGCCGGAGACCCAGTACTTC
few,TRBJ1-4,15,TRBV6-1,-,CASHGWAVPNEKLFF,TGTGCCAGCCACGGATGGGCAGTTCCTAATGAAAAACTGTTTTTT
-,TRBJ2-3,14,TRBV4-2,-,CASSLSSGTDTQYF,TGTGCCAGCAGCCTTTCGTCCGGCACAGATACGCAGTATTTT
-,TRBJ2-7,13,TRBV2,-,CVSLSSVTYEQYF,TGTGTCAGCCTGTCTAGCGTTACCTACGAGCAATACTTC
-,TRBJ2-1,15,TRBV5-1,TRBD2,CASSLGLAGANEQFF,TGCGCCAGCAGCTTGGGACTAGCGGGAGCTAATGAGCAGTTCTTC
many,TRBJ2-7,16,TRBV14,TRBD2,CASSQEYAGVGYEQYF,TGTGCCAGCAGCCAAGAATACGCGGGAGTCGGCTACGAGCAGTACTTC
few,TRBJ2-5,15,TRBV5-4,TRBD1,CASRPDRVYGETQYF,TGTGCCAGCAGGCCGGACAGGGTGTACGGGGAGACCCAGTACTTC
few,TRBJ2-1,11,TRBV9,-,CASSVGVEQFF,TGTGCCAGCAGCGTAGGGGTTGAGCAGTTCTTC
many,TRBJ1-1,11,TRBV28,-,CASNDRNEAFF,TGTGCCAGTAACGACAGGAATGAAGCTTTCTTT